What follows are 3 T cell receptor beta chains derived from one specimen sequenced in a study of OX40 agonist ivuxolimab in advanced cancers. Assay: immunoSEQ multiplex PCR; the TCRdb copy retains only in-frame clones and omits some. The sample consists of tens of thousands of clones, roughly 89% of them appearing once. The source material was CD4+ or CD8+ T cells sorted from blood, sampled in a trial of the OX40 agonist ivuxolimab. The receptors were gathered from an adult with an advanced solid tumor such as melanoma, head and neck, liver or kidney cancer.

The chain recombines TRBV6-1 with TRBJ2-7, with D possibly called TRBD1 or TRBD2 (5 bases each). Between the trimmed V and J ends, which lost 6 bases and 2 bases, there was a span of 17 bases. The CDR3 loop spans 15 amino acids. Germline V gene sequence: CDR1 MNHNS, CDR2 SASEGT. The CDR3 DNA reads as TGTGCCAGCAGCCCAGTCGGGACCTGGGCCTACGAGCAGTACTTC. Encoded protein: CASSPVGTWAYEQYF.

The count of this clone is one. The rearrangement joins TRBV19 to TRBJ2-2, with 8 positions matching TRBD1. The CDR3 sequence is 16 residues long. Germline V CDR1 and CDR2: LNHDA, SQIVND (reference sequence). V shed 9 bases, J shed 3 bases, and the junction held 12 bases outside the gene matches. CDR3 in DNA: TGTGCCAGAAGACCCCGGGACAGGCTTTACACCGGGGAGCTGTTTTTT. Amino acid sequence: CARRPRDRLYTGELFF.

V and J are TRBV6-5 and TRBJ1-5; D is uncertain. The CDR3 contains 14 residues. V lost 1 base to trimming and J lost 4 bases, with 8 bases between them. CDR1 and CDR2 (germline): MNHEY, SVGAGI. As DNA, the CDR3 is TGTGCCAGCAGTTACTGGGGATTTAATCAGCCCCAGCATTTT. It yields the protein CASSYWGFNQPQHF.